This T cell receptor beta chain originates from a study of blood T cell repertoires in COVID-19. Study information: PBMCs, B-cell-depleted T cells, or T cells were the source of the cDNA or gDNA that made up the material.

In the original analysis: Estimation of nucleated cell counts was performed using reference gene primer amplification. The method was immunoSEQ multiplex PCR; TCRdb's version includes in-frame clones alone and lacks a portion of them. V and J calls and clone size are copied from that table; D and trimming were computed from the DNA. Altogether approximately 500,000 clones are present, less than 90% being singletons, with the ten largest covering 7.8%. Germline CDR1 and CDR2: LGHDT and YNNKEL (reference sequence). Germline trimming cut 8 bases from V and 2 bases from J; bases unmatched to any gene: 9. CDR3 length equals 14 residues.

Material: peripheral blood. This chain joins TRBV3-1 (or the pseudogene TRBV3-2) and TRBJ2-7; 7 positions agree with TRBD2. The receptor's source is a woman in her fifties or sixties with COVID-19, enrolled during active disease. The CDR3 sequence is CASSLGGLTYEQYF. DNA of the CDR3: TGTGCCAGCTCGCTGGGGGGGTTAACCTACGAGCAGTACTTC.